These 8 T cell receptor beta chains were all obtained from the same sample, sequenced in a study of CD8 T cells in ankylosing spondylitis. General observations from the study: A TCR beta motif made of eight highly homologous variants seemed typical of ankylosing spondylitis blood.

TCRdb re-analysed the 5' RACE reads in MiXCR, keeping a single row per CDR3 protein. The table lists 500,000 to 650,000 distinct CDR3 sequences, under 5.5% of them singletons, with 3.5% in the top ten. The antigens of these receptors remain unknown. The sample taken for sequencing was blood, either unsorted or a sorted T cell fraction (not recorded which). Source of these receptors: a male donor with ankylosing spondylitis.

This clonotype was counted once. This may be a read error: a much more frequent sequence differs by one nucleotide. The rearrangement uses TRBV20-1 and TRBJ2-5; D remains ambiguous. Germline assignment: CDR1 DFQATT and CDR2 SNEGSKA (reference sequence). The CDR3 runs 16 residues. The CDR3 sequence is CCARSLESVAKETQYF. The CDR3 DNA reads as TGCTGTGCTAGGTCCCTAGAATCGGTCGCCAAAGAGACCCAGTACTTC.

This clonotype was counted ten times or more. The chain has TRBV5-6 and TRBJ1-5, with D perhaps TRBD1 (6 bases). V was pared by 4 bases and J by 4 bases, with 15 bases between. Germline CDR1 is SGHDT and CDR2 is YYEEEE. The CDR3 spans 15 residues. CDR3 region: CASSLAQGQNQPQHF. The CDR3 DNA reads as TGTGCCAGCAGCCTCGCCCAGGGGCAAAATCAGCCCCAGCATTTT.

V and J are TRBV15 and TRBJ1-4, with D maybe TRBD1 (6 bases). The V gene's germline CDR1 is LNHNV and CDR2 YYDKDF (reference sequence). CDR3 length: 11 amino acids. Trimming removed 8 bases from V and 8 bases from J, with 9 bases in between. CDR3 nucleotide sequence: TGTGCCACCTGGGACAACGAAAAACTGTTTTTT. It translates to CATWDNEKLFF.

V usage is TRBV12-3 or TRBV12-4 and J usage is TRBJ2-5; TRBD2 agrees at 10 bases. The CDR3 covers 15 residues. Losses at the gene ends were 4 bases for V and 3 bases for J; bases not matched to a gene: 5. CDR3 nucleotide sequence: TGTGCCAGCAGTTCCCCTGGACTAGCGGAAGAGACCCAGTACTTC. Its protein is CASSSPGLAEETQYF.

This clonotype occurred many times. The rearrangement links TRBV12-3 or TRBV12-4 to TRBJ1-1; possibly TRBD1 for D (5 bases). Deletions cut 3 bases from V and 5 bases from J, with 16 bases between. The CDR3 runs to 15 residues. This CDR3 reads CASSFWEGLGTEAFF. The CDR3 region has the DNA TGTGCCAGCAGTTTTTGGGAGGGGCTAGGGACTGAAGCTTTCTTT.

Many counts were recorded for this clonotype. The chain joins TRBV5-1 to TRBJ2-4; 7 nucleotides line up with TRBD1. The CDR3 spans 14 residues. Germline V gives CDR1 SGHRS, CDR2 YFSETQ. V dropped 0 bases and J dropped 4; count of bases not matched to a gene: 1. In DNA form, the CDR3 reads TGCGCCAGCAGCTTGGAGGACAGGAAAAACATTCAGTACTTC. Amino acids: CASSLEDRKNIQYF. The full variable domain, in which reference TRBV5-1 and TRBJ2-4 provide the parts outside the CDR3, is KAGVTQTPRYLIKTRGQQVTLSCSPISGHRSVSWYQQTPGQGLQFLFEYFSETQRNKGNFPGRFSGRQFSNSRSEMNVSTLELGDSALYLCASSLEDRKNIQYFGAGTRLSVL.

This clonotype has just a few counts. A much larger clone lies a single base off, so this may be a read error. J is TRBJ2-1 and V is TRBV5-1; TRBD1 is a possible D gene (5 bases). The CDR3 contains 13 residues. V was shortened by 4 bases and J by 10 bases, with 15 bases between the two germline ends. CDR1 is SGHRS and CDR2 is YFSETQ in the germline V gene. Here the CDR3 reads CASSIATDSEQFF. CDR3 bases: TGCGCCAGCAGCATCGCGACAGACTCGGAGCAGTTCTTC.

This chain uses TRBV10-3 with TRBJ2-7, with D possibly matching TRBD1 (6 bases). In germline, CDR1 is ENHRY, CDR2 SYGVKD. Trimming removed 1 base at V and 3 bases at J, with 7 bases between. The CDR3 is 13 residues long. The CDR3 DNA sequence: TGTGCCATCAGTGAGTACAGGGACTACGAGCAGTACTTC. Translated: CAISEYRDYEQYF.